A selection of T cell receptor beta chains follows, all from one sample in a study of T cell repertoires in cytomegalovirus infection. In TCRdb, the reads were re-called with MiXCR into one record per CDR3 protein. The sample carries about 600,000 distinct CDR3 sequences, roughly a quarter recorded once. Sequenced sample: CD8+ T cells from PBMCs. The receptors here all came from a human donor in good health (CMV status not recorded). Some clones in this sample may be carry-over from other donors' samples. The CDR3 runs from the conserved cysteine through the conserved F or W. The order of the fields is D gene, clone size, J gene, V gene, CDR3 protein, CDR3 DNA. The D gene is left open where the match is weak. Where a row states a size, it is once, few, many or the class of an expanded clone; other rows omit it.

TRBD1	.	TRBJ2-7	TRBV27	CASSGTGTGGGEQYF	TGTGCCAGCTCCGGGACCGGGACAGGGGGCGGCGAGCAGTACTTC
.	many	TRBJ2-2	TRBV12-3/TRBV12-4	CASSLVPGTGELFF	TGTGCCAGCAGTTTAGTCCCTGGGACCGGGGAGCTGTTTTTT
TRBD1	many	TRBJ1-1	TRBV7-9	CASSYTGGPPNTEAFF	TGTGCCAGCAGTTATACAGGGGGTCCTCCGAACACTGAAGCTTTCTTT
.	.	TRBJ2-7	TRBV7-9	CASSFGRSLTGTDYEQYF	TGTGCCAGCAGCTTCGGCAGGTCTTTGACAGGAACAGACTACGAGCAGTACTTC
TRBD2	many	TRBJ2-1	TRBV28	CASSSTGTRNNEQFF	TGTGCCAGCAGTTCAACCGGGACTAGGAACAATGAGCAGTTCTTC
.	.	TRBJ1-6	TRBV2	CASSRGREDSPLHF	TGTGCCAGCAGTCGGGGCAGGGAGGATTCACCCCTCCACTTT
TRBD1	few	TRBJ1-2	TRBV2	CASLTGGNYGYTF	TGTGCCAGCTTGACAGGGGGCAACTATGGCTACACCTTC
.	many	TRBJ1-6	TRBV7-6	CASSPESYNSPLHF	TGTGCCAGCAGCCCCGAATCCTATAATTCACCCCTCCACTTT
.	few	TRBJ1-6	TRBV6-5	CASSYSTGSWNSPLHF	TGTGCCAGCAGTTACTCGACGGGGAGCTGGAATTCACCCCTCCACTTT
.	.	TRBJ2-4	TRBV6-5	CASSPYSPSLLENIQYF	TGTGCCAGCAGTCCTTATTCCCCTTCCTTGCTTGAAAACATTCAGTACTTC
.	many	TRBJ2-3	TRBV19	CASSIGPFTDTQYF	TGTGCCAGTAGTATCGGGCCCTTCACAGATACGCAGTATTTT
.	.	TRBJ1-1	TRBV20-1	CSAMNTEAFF	TGCAGTGCGATGAACACTGAAGCTTTCTTT
.	few	TRBJ1-5	TRBV4-1	CASSQESINQPQHF	TGCGCCAGCAGCCAAGAATCCATTAATCAGCCCCAGCATTTT
TRBD1	few	TRBJ2-7	TRBV28	CASRWDRAYEQYF	TGTGCCAGCAGATGGGACAGGGCCTACGAGCAGTACTTC
.	.	TRBJ2-3	TRBV10-3	CAISERGSTDTQYF	TGTGCCATCAGTGAGCGGGGTAGCACAGATACGCAGTATTTT
TRBD2	.	TRBJ2-3	TRBV11-1	CASSFWTSGGVTDTQYF	TGTGCCAGCAGCTTTTGGACTAGCGGGGGTGTTACAGATACGCAGTATTTT
.	.	TRBJ2-1	TRBV4-1	CASSQDLGTRAHNEQFF	TGCGCCAGCAGCCAAGATCTCGGGACCAGGGCCCACAATGAGCAGTTCTTC